One and the same sample provided the 7 T cell receptor beta chains below, sequenced in a study of OX40 agonist ivuxolimab in advanced cancers. Libraries were constructed by the immunoSEQ multiplex PCR assay. Not all clones reach the TCRdb copy of this immuneACCESS table, which keeps in-frame sequences only. Checked studies attribute under half of the gap to unresolved V genes and leave the rest unexplained. The sample table records about 72,000 clones; 80% to 90% of these occur just once. Jointly, the top ten make up around 0.86% of the sample. The input for sequencing was CD4+ or CD8+ T cells sorted from blood, taken in a trial of the OX40 agonist ivuxolimab. The receptors stem from an adult with an advanced solid tumor such as melanoma, head and neck, liver or kidney cancer.

This clone has at least ten counts. The V and J genes are TRBV11-2 and TRBJ1-6; D remains ambiguous. The CDR3 has 12 amino acids. The germline gives CDR1 SGHAT, CDR2 FQNNGV. V lost 5 bases and J 5 bases, leaving 4 bases between the germline ends. CDR3 sequence reads: CASSDNNSPLHF. CDR3 coding DNA: TGTGCCAGCAGCGACAATAATTCACCCCTCCACTTT.

V gene TRBV5-1 combines with J gene TRBJ1-6, with 9 bases fitting TRBD1. CDR1 and CDR2 from the germline V gene are SGHRS and YFSETQ. J lost 10 bases, V lost 0 bases, and 5 bases had no gene match. CDR3 length: 15 amino acids. CDR3 DNA sequence: TGCGCCAGCAGCTTGGCGGGACAGGGTCAATCACCCCTCCACTTT. This encodes CASSLAGQGQSPLHF.

The chain employs TRBV27 and TRBJ1-1; D remains ambiguous. The CDR3 is 13 residues long. V gave up 3 bases and J gave up 5 bases, with 10 bases separating them. Germline loops: CDR1 MNHEY, CDR2 SMNVEV (reference sequence). CDR3 sequence: CASSLTDGTEAFF. CDR3 nucleotide sequence: TGTGCCAGCAGTTTGACCGACGGGACTGAAGCTTTCTTT.

Notes on this clone: Other DNA sequences in the same sample also yield this CDR3. J is TRBJ2-2 and V is TRBV19, with D uncertain. CDR3 length: 15 residues. The germline gives CDR1 LNHDA, CDR2 SQIVND (reference sequence). Trimming took off 1 base at V and 2 bases at J, with 8 bases between the two ends. The CDR3 nucleotides are TGTGCCAGTAGTATAGTTAGGGCAAACACCGGGGAGCTGTTTTTT. Translation gives CASSIVRANTGELFF.

J is TRBJ2-1 and V is TRBV27, with 8 bases that match TRBD2. CDR1 and CDR2 from the germline V gene are MNHEY and SMNVEV (reference sequence). With V trimmed by 2 bases and J by 2 bases, 8 bases remained unmatched. This CDR3 has 17 amino acids. CDR3: CASSLGSAGAAYNEQFF. The CDR3 bases are TGTGCCAGCAGTTTAGGGTCAGCGGGAGCGGCCTACAATGAGCAGTTCTTC.

To note about this clone: At one end, the junction sequence differs from germline, possibly due to a read error. This chain uses TRBV11-2 with TRBJ1-2, with a weak D call TRBD1 (6 bases). The CDR3 is 14 amino acids. Germline CDR1 is SGHAT and CDR2 is FQNNGV. The CDR3 coding sequence is TGTGCCAGCACCTTACTTGAAGGGGGCTATGGCTACACCTTC. It encodes CASTLLEGGYGYTF.

V gene TRBV19 combines with J gene TRBJ1-5, with 7 nucleotides matching TRBD1. V shed 6 bases, J shed 0 bases, and the junction held 5 bases outside the gene matches. CDR1 and CDR2 (germline): LNHDA, SQIVND (reference sequence). The CDR3 is made up of 15 amino acids. The CDR3 DNA reads as TGTGCCAGTAGGGCCGACAGGGCTAGCAATCAGCCCCAGCATTTT. Protein product: CASRADRASNQPQHF.